Below are 20 T cell receptor beta chains sequenced from a single sample in a study of blood T cell repertoires in COVID-19. The assay was immunoSEQ multiplex PCR, and TCRdb's table has in-frame clones only and misses some. The repertoire has about 310,000 clones, approximately 85% of them found once; the top ten carry roughly 2.2%. Sequenced input: PBMCs or T cells enriched from blood (not recorded which). Receptors were obtained from a man under 40 who had recovered from COVID-19.

The chain links TRBV7-9 to TRBJ2-1; D unresolved. This CDR3 contains 13 residues. The germline V gene has CDR1 SEHNR and CDR2 FQNEAQ (reference sequence). The ends were cut back, 0 bases at V and 10 bases at J, with 10 bases in the middle. CDR3 loop: CASSLAGRREQFF. The CDR3 DNA sequence: TGTGCCAGCAGCTTAGCAGGCCGGAGAGAGCAGTTCTTC. The variable domain in full, completed from reference TRBV7-9 and TRBJ2-1, reads DTGVSQNPRHKITKRGQNVTFRCDPISEHNRLYWYRQTLGQGPEFLTYFQNEAQLEKSRLLSDRFSAERPKGSFSTLEIQRTEQGDSAMYLCASSLAGRREQFFGPGTRLTVL.

This chain joins TRBV5-1 and TRBJ2-3; a weak D match, TRBD2 (6 bases). Germline values: CDR1 SGHRS, CDR2 YFSETQ. The CDR3 runs 15 residues. Trimming cost V 3 bases and J 2 bases, with 13 bases left between them. The CDR3 coding sequence is TGCGCCAGCAGCTCTTCCGGGACTGTCACAGATACGCAGTATTTT. Translating it yields CASSSSGTVTDTQYF. Drawing the rest from reference TRBV5-1 and TRBJ2-3, the complete variable domain is KAGVTQTPRYLIKTRGQQVTLSCSPISGHRSVSWYQQTPGQGLQFLFEYFSETQRNKGNFPGRFSGRQFSNSRSEMNVSTLELGDSALYLCASSSSGTVTDTQYFGPGTRLTVL.

The rearrangement uses TRBV6-1 and TRBJ1-1, with D unclear. CDR1 and CDR2 (germline): MNHNS, SASEGT. The ends were cut back, 6 bases at V and 2 bases at J, with 10 bases in the middle. The CDR3 contains 13 residues. CDR3 sequence: CASSPGLNTEAFF. Here the CDR3 DNA reads TGTGCCAGCAGCCCCGGGTTAAACACTGAAGCTTTCTTT.

J is TRBJ2-1 and V is TRBV5-3; D unclear. TRBV5-3 is placed among ORFs of uncertain function. Between the trimmed V and J ends, which lost 2 bases and 0 bases, there was a span of 21 bases. The CDR3 runs to 19 residues. CDR3 nucleotide sequence: TGTGCCAGAAGCTTAGAGCGATTGGGTCTTGTCCCCTCCTACAATGAGCAGTTCTTC. As protein: CARSLERLGLVPSYNEQFF.

The chain has TRBV10-2 and TRBJ1-1, with D possibly matching TRBD1 (5 bases). The germline V and J ends were trimmed by 3 bases and 0 bases, with 11 bases remaining between them. CDR3 length: 15 amino acids. CDR1 is WSHSY, CDR2 SAAADI, per germline. The DNA of the CDR3 is TGCGCCAGCAGTGACATCAGGGACTTGAACACTGAAGCTTTCTTT. Translated: CASSDIRDLNTEAFF.

To note about this clone: Sequence at one end of the junction differs from germline and may be a read error. The rearrangement uses TRBV6-1 and TRBJ1-2, with a possible D match to TRBD1 (6 bases). Germline loops: CDR1 MNHNS, CDR2 SASEGT. The CDR3 has 16 amino acids. DNA for the CDR3: TGTGCCAGCAGTCAAGCTATCGGCACAGGGCCCTATGGCTACACCTTC. It codes for CASSQAIGTGPYGYTF.

The chain links TRBV9 to TRBJ2-7; the match to TRBD1 covers 10 bases. The CDR3 covers 15 residues. Germline loops: CDR1 SGDLS, CDR2 YYNGEE. V dropped 4 bases and J dropped 6; count of bases not matched to a gene: 10. The CDR3 region has the DNA TGTGCCAGCAGCACAGTAGAGGGACAGGGGACCGAGCAGTACTTC. It is translated as CASSTVEGQGTEQYF.

The chain uses TRBV7-2 and TRBJ1-1; no reliable D call. V shed 5 bases and J shed 0 bases, with 10 bases lying between them. Germline V gene lookup returns CDR1 SGHTA and CDR2 FQGNSA. CDR3 length: 14 amino acids. CDR3 nucleotides: TGTGCCAGCAGCGGAGGACGGATGAACACTGAAGCTTTCTTT. It codes for CASSGGRMNTEAFF.

The gene calls are TRBV27 and TRBJ1-2, with TRBD1 identical over 7 bases. The CDR3 has 17 amino acids. The trim removed 3 bases at V and 5 bases at J, leaving 15 bases unmatched. CDR1 is MNHEY, CDR2 SMNVEV, per germline (reference sequence). The CDR3 here is CASSLTSTGDYNYGYTF. CDR3 coding DNA: TGTGCCAGCAGTTTGACAAGCACAGGGGATTACAATTATGGCTACACCTTC.

This chain connects TRBV27 to TRBJ1-2, with 9 bases aligning to TRBD1. The CDR3 sequence is 17 residues long. Germline V gene sequence: CDR1 MNHEY, CDR2 SMNVEV (reference sequence). V lost 3 bases and J lost 6; bases outside the gene matches: 14. CDR3 residues: CASSLLPTGGASDGYTF. The CDR3 DNA is TGTGCCAGCAGTTTGCTCCCCACAGGGGGCGCTTCAGATGGCTACACCTTC.

The chain carries TRBV7-9 and TRBJ1-2; D is possibly TRBD1 (6 bases). CDR1 and CDR2 from the germline V gene are SEHNR and FQNEAQ (reference sequence). CDR3 length equals 13 residues. V lost 2 bases and J lost 3, with 7 bases in between. The CDR3: CASSLSGDYGYTF. DNA for the CDR3: TGTGCCAGCAGCTTATCAGGGGACTATGGCTACACCTTC.

A single count supports this clone. The V gene is TRBV7-8, the J gene TRBJ1-1, with a tentative D call TRBD1 (5 bases). The CDR3 contains 14 residues. With 2 bases removed from V and 7 bases from J, the gap between germline ends came to 14 bases. CDR1 and CDR2 from the germline V gene are SGHVS and FQNEAQ. This chain's CDR3 is CASSLWERQREAFF. CDR3 sequence (DNA): TGTGCCAGCAGCTTATGGGAACGACAGCGTGAAGCTTTCTTT.

This rearrangement joins TRBV2 to TRBJ1-5, with 9 bases matching TRBD1. Per the germline V gene, CDR1 is SNHLY and CDR2 is FYNNEI. The V segment lost 4 bases and the J segment 6 bases; nucleotides outside the gene matches: 4. The CDR3 length is 14 residues. The CDR3: CASSGGQGGQPQHF. CDR3 in DNA: TGTGCCAGCAGTGGGGGACAGGGAGGTCAGCCCCAGCATTTT.

This clone was seen more than once but under ten times. The genes are TRBV5-1 and TRBJ2-2; the D gene is possibly TRBD1 (5 bases). The germline V gene encodes CDR1 SGHRS and CDR2 YFSETQ. V lost 7 bases and J lost 4, with 11 bases in between. CDR3 size: 13 residues. Here the CDR3 reads CASLKGVTGELFF. CDR3 nucleotides: TGCGCCAGCCTAAAAGGGGTCACCGGGGAGCTGTTTTTT.

The V gene is TRBV9, the J gene TRBJ2-5; 8 bases fit TRBD2. The CDR3 extends over 13 amino acids. Germline values: CDR1 SGDLS, CDR2 YYNGEE. V lost 3 bases and J lost 5; bases outside the gene matches: 3. The CDR3 DNA is TGTGCCAGCAGCGCTCGACTAGCGGAGACCCAGTACTTC. As protein: CASSARLAETQYF.

This clone was seen just once. V and J are TRBV19 and TRBJ1-1; TRBD1 matches at 8 bases. The trim removed 6 bases at V and 1 base at J, leaving 4 bases unmatched. CDR1 LNHDA and CDR2 SQIVND come from the germline V gene (reference sequence). The CDR3 totals 14 residues. In nucleotides, the CDR3 is TGTGCCAGTAGACAGGGGGTGACGAACACTGAAGCTTTCTTT. Translating it yields CASRQGVTNTEAFF.

This chain links TRBV3-1 (or the pseudogene TRBV3-2) with TRBJ1-6; perhaps TRBD1 as D (5 bases). Per the germline V gene, CDR1 is LGHDT and CDR2 is YNNKEL (reference sequence). V was clipped by 8 bases and J by 9 bases, with 14 bases between them. The CDR3 contains 13 residues. The CDR3 region has the DNA TGTGCCAGCGGGGCAGGGACTGGTTCACCCCTCCACTTT. Translating it yields CASGAGTGSPLHF.

The chain is built from TRBV7-8 and TRBJ1-4; TRBD1 matches at 9 bases. V shed 6 bases, J shed 0 bases, and the junction held 5 bases outside the gene matches. In germline, CDR1 is SGHVS, CDR2 FQNEAQ. The CDR3 spans 16 residues. CDR3 amino acids: CASRTGGDSTNEKLFF. CDR3 coding DNA: TGTGCCAGCAGGACAGGGGGGGATTCAACTAATGAAAAACTGTTTTTT.

The V and J genes are TRBV5-6 and TRBJ2-5, with 7 bases fitting TRBD1. Germline CDR1 SGHDT, CDR2 YYEEEE. This CDR3 has 14 residues. V lost 3 bases and J lost 1; bases outside the gene matches: 3. CDR3 amino acids: CASSSDRFQETQYF. The CDR3 DNA follows: TGTGCCAGCAGCTCGGACAGGTTCCAAGAGACCCAGTACTTC.

The V gene is TRBV5-1, the J gene TRBJ1-2; 10 positions match TRBD1. Germline loops: CDR1 SGHRS, CDR2 YFSETQ. V gave up 4 bases and J gave up 5 bases; unmatched junction bases: 5. The CDR3 covers 14 residues. In DNA form, the CDR3 reads TGCGCCAGCAGCCCCGGACAGGGGGGGTATGGCTACACCTTC. Translated: CASSPGQGGYGYTF.